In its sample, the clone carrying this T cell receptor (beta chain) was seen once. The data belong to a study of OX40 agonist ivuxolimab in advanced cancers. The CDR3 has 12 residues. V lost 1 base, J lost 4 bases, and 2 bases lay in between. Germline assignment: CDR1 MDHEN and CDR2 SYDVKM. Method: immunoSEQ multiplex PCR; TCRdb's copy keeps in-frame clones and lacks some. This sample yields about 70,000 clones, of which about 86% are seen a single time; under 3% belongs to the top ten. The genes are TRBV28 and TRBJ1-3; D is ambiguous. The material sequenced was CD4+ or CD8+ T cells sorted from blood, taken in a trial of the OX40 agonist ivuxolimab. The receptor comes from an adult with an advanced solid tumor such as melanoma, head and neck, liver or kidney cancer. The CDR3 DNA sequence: TGTGCCAGCAGTTTATCCGGAAACACCATATATTTT. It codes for CASSLSGNTIYF.